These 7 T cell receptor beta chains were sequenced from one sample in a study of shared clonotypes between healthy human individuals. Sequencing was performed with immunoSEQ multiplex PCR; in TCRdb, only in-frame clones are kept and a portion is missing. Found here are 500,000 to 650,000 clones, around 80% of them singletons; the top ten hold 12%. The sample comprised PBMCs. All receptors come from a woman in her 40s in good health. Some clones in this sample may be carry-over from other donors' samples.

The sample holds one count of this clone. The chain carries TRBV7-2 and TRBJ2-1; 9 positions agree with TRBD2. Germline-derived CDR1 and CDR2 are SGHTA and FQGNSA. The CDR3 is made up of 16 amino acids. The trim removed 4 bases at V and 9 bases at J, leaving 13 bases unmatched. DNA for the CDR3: TGTGCCAGCAGCTCATGGGGGACTAGCTCGGGGAGTGAGCAGTTCTTC. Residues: CASSSWGTSSGSEQFF. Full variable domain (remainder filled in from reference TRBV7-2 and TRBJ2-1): GAGVSQSPSNKVTEKGKDVELRCDPISGHTALYWYRQSLGQGLEFLIYFQGNSAPDKSGLPSDRFSAERTGGSVSTLTIQRTQQEDSAVYLCASSSWGTSSGSEQFFGPGTRLTVL.

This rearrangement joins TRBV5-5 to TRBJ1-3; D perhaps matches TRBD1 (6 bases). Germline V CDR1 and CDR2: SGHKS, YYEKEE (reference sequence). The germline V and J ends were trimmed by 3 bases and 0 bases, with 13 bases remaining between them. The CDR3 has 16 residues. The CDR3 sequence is CASSWGTRASGNTIYF. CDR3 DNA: TGTGCCAGCAGCTGGGGGACAAGGGCCTCTGGAAACACCATATATTTT.

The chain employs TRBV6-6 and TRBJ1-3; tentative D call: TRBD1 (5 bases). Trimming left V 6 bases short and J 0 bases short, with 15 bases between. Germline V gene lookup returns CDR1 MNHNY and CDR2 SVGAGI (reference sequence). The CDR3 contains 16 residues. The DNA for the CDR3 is TGTGCCAGCAGGAGGGACGGGAATCTCTCTGGAAACACCATATATTTT. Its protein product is CASRRDGNLSGNTIYF.

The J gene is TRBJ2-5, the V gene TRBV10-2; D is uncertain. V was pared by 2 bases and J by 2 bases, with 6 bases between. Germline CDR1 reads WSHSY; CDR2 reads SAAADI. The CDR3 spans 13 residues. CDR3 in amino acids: CASSEVHQETQYF. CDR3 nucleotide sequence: TGCGCCAGCAGTGAGGTCCATCAAGAGACCCAGTACTTC.

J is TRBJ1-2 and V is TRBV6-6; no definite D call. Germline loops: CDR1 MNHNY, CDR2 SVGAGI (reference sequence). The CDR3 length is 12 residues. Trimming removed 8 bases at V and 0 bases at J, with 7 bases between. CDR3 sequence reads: CASLRPNYGYTF. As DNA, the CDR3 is TGTGCCAGCCTACGTCCTAACTATGGCTACACCTTC.

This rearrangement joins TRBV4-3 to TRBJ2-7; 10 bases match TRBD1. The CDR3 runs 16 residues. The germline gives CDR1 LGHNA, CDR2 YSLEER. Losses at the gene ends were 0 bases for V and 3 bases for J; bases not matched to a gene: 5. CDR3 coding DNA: TGCGCCAGCAGCCAAGAACCGGGACAGGGGATCTACGAGCAGTACTTC. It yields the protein CASSQEPGQGIYEQYF.

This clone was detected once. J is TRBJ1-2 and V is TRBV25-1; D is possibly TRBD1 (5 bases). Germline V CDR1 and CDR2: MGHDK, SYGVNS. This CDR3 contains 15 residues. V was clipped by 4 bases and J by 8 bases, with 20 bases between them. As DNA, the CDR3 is TGTGCCAGCAGTGCCGTCGAAGCCAGTGGGGGAGGCTACACCTTC. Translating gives CASSAVEASGGGYTF.